The source of this T cell receptor beta chain is a study of blood T cell repertoires in COVID-19. Measured with immunoSEQ multiplex PCR; TCRdb has only the in-frame clones, and not every one. The top ten clones hold around 4.5% of a sample with hundreds of thousands of clones, over 75% of them seen once. Participants' reported clinical history set cohort assignment. Germline CDR1 reads MNHEY; CDR2 reads SVGAGI. The V gene end was trimmed by 4 bases and the J gene end by 2 bases; junction bases not matched to a gene: 2. The CDR3 is 15 amino acids. Input material: PBMCs or T cells enriched from blood (not recorded which). The chain links TRBV6-5 to TRBJ1-3, with 10 bases fitting TRBD1. The sequence was obtained from a man aged 30 to 39 with acute COVID-19. The CDR3 sequence is CASSSGQGAGNTIYF. The CDR3 bases are TGTGCCAGCAGTTCAGGACAGGGGGCTGGAAACACCATATATTTT.